Below, 26 T cell receptor beta chains from the same sample are listed, as sequenced in a study of graft-versus-host responses after intestinal transplantation. Method: immunoSEQ multiplex PCR; TCRdb's copy keeps in-frame clones and lacks some. This repertoire shows over 40,000 clones, 90% to 95% found once; its top ten account for 5% to 7%. The sample was PBMCs, taken roughly 760 days after a first intestinal transplant, on the day of a second. All receptors come from a human patient who received an intestinal transplant, so some T cells may come from the graft donor.

The chain uses TRBV7-9 and TRBJ1-2; D not resolved. V was pared by 2 bases and J by 4 bases, with 14 bases between. CDR1 SEHNR and CDR2 FQNEAQ come from the germline V gene (reference sequence). This CDR3 is built from 15 residues. CDR3 residues: CASSLIDTLGYGYTF. CDR3 coding DNA: TGTGCCAGCAGCTTAATCGACACTTTAGGCTATGGCTACACCTTC. Looking up the rest from reference TRBV7-9 and TRBJ1-2 gives the full variable domain: DTGVSQNPRHKITKRGQNVTFRCDPISEHNRLYWYRQTLGQGPEFLTYFQNEAQLEKSRLLSDRFSAERPKGSFSTLEIQRTEQGDSAMYLCASSLIDTLGYGYTFGSGTRLTVV.

The chain couples TRBV11-2 to TRBJ2-7, with 9 bases lining up with TRBD1. The trim removed 5 bases at V and 2 bases at J, leaving 4 bases unmatched. CDR3 length equals 14 residues. Germline loops: CDR1 SGHAT, CDR2 FQNNGV. The CDR3: CASSPGQGTYEQYF. CDR3 DNA sequence: TGTGCCAGCAGCCCAGGACAGGGGACCTACGAGCAGTACTTC.

The rearrangement links TRBV18 to TRBJ2-5; D is ambiguous. V lost 0 bases and J 5 bases, leaving 10 bases between the germline ends. Germline V gene lookup returns CDR1 KGHSH and CDR2 LQKENI. The CDR3 covers 14 residues. CDR3 bases: TGTGCCAGCTCACCACCGGTTAGTACGGAGACCCAGTACTTC. It yields the protein CASSPPVSTETQYF.

This chain joins TRBV10-1 and TRBJ2-5; the D is unclear. Trimming removed 5 bases at V and 7 bases at J, with 14 bases between. Germline CDR1 WNHNN, CDR2 SYGVQD (reference sequence). The CDR3 extends over 13 amino acids. This CDR3 is CASSFRVVWTQYF. The DNA of the CDR3 is TGCGCCAGCAGTTTTAGGGTGGTTTGGACCCAGTACTTC.

This sequence joins TRBV7-3 and TRBJ2-5; D is perhaps TRBD2 (6 bases). V shed 2 bases and J shed 5 bases, with 9 bases lying between them. Germline V gene data show CDR1 as SGHTA and CDR2 as FQGTGA. The CDR3 runs 13 residues. For the CDR3, the DNA is TGTGCCAGCAGCTTAGCGGGAACGGAGACCCAGTACTTC. Translated, it gives CASSLAGTETQYF.

The chain couples TRBV7-7 to TRBJ2-1; 8 bases match TRBD2. In germline, CDR1 is SSHAT, CDR2 FNYEAQ (reference sequence). The CDR3 loop spans 12 amino acids. CDR3 in amino acids: CAGSLSGGEQFF. CDR3 nucleotides: TGTGCTGGCAGCCTAAGCGGGGGTGAGCAGTTCTTC.

The chain carries TRBV11-2 and TRBJ2-5; D remains ambiguous. TRBJ2-7 explains the end of the DNA better; the J call may be wrong. CDR1 is SGHAT and CDR2 is FQNNGV in the germline V gene. This CDR3 is built from 12 residues. CDR3 protein: CASSSAGYEQYF. Written as DNA, the CDR3 is TGTGCCAGCAGCTCTGCCGGCTACGAGCAGTACTTC.

The chain carries TRBV7-9 and TRBJ1-1; possibly TRBD1 for D (6 bases). Trimming stripped 5 bases from V and 0 bases from J, with 10 bases between. Germline CDR1 SEHNR, CDR2 FQNEAQ (reference sequence). The CDR3 sequence is 14 residues long. As DNA, the CDR3 is TGTGCCAGCAGCCTAACAGGGTTGAACACTGAAGCTTTCTTT. This gives the protein CASSLTGLNTEAFF.

The chain links TRBV18 to TRBJ1-3; no firm D call. The length of the CDR3 is 15 residues. Germline V gives CDR1 KGHSH, CDR2 LQKENI. Deletions cut 3 bases from V and 0 bases from J, with 9 bases between. CDR3 nucleotide sequence: TGTGCCAGCTCACCTCAGTCGAGCTCTGGAAACACCATATATTTT. Translating it yields CASSPQSSSGNTIYF. Complete variable domain (other parts from reference TRBV18 and TRBJ1-3): NAGVMQNPRHLVRRRGQEARLRCSPMKGHSHVYWYRQLPEEGLKFMVYLQKENIIDESGMPKERFSAEFPKEGPSILRIQQVVRGDSAAYFCASSPQSSSGNTIYFGEGSWLTVV.

The CDR3 sequence is CASSVYTGELFF. The CDR3 DNA reads as TGTGCCAGCAGCGTGTACACCGGGGAGCTGTTTTTT. V usage is TRBV7-2 and J usage is TRBJ2-2, with no clear D. Trimming pared 5 bases from V and 3 bases from J, leaving 4 bases between. The germline CDR1 and CDR2 sequences are SGHTA and FQGNSA. This CDR3 comprises 12 residues.

The chain carries TRBV5-1 and TRBJ2-1; TRBD1 aligns across 10 bases. From germline, CDR1 is SGHRS and CDR2 YFSETQ. This CDR3 has 15 residues. J gave up 4 bases and V 6 bases, and 7 bases lay outside the gene matches. In DNA, the CDR3 is TGCGCCAGCATCCCTGGGACAGGGGTTTACAATGAGCAGTTCTTC. Translating it yields CASIPGTGVYNEQFF.

The rearrangement joins TRBV5-6 to TRBJ1-1, with D unresolved. Germline V gene sequence: CDR1 SGHDT, CDR2 YYEEEE. The CDR3 is made up of 11 amino acids. V shed 4 bases and J shed 6 bases, with 7 bases lying between them. In nucleotides, the CDR3 is TGTGCCAGCAGCCGACACGCTGAAGCTTTCTTT. Its protein is CASSRHAEAFF.

The chain combines TRBV30 with TRBJ2-1; 8 bases fit TRBD2. Germline loops: CDR1 GTSNPN, CDR2 SVGIG (reference sequence). The CDR3 spans 14 residues. Losses at the gene ends were 5 bases for V and 2 bases for J; bases not matched to a gene: 5. CDR3 sequence reads: CAWDTSGPYNEQFF. CDR3 DNA sequence: TGTGCCTGGGATACTAGCGGTCCCTACAATGAGCAGTTCTTC. Looking up the rest from reference TRBV30 and TRBJ2-1 gives the full variable domain: SQTIHQWPATLVQPVGSPLSLECTVEGTSNPNLYWYRQAAGRGLQLLFYSVGIGQISSEVPQNLSASRPQDRQFILSSKKLLLSDSGFYLCAWDTSGPYNEQFFGPGTRLTVL.

The chain links TRBV7-8 to TRBJ1-2; D is unresolved. Germline CDR1 reads SGHVS; CDR2 reads FQNEAQ. The ends were cut back, 5 bases at V and 4 bases at J, with 17 bases in the middle. The CDR3 contains 15 residues. In nucleotides, the CDR3 is TGTGCCAGCAGCCGAATAAGTCGAGAAGTCTATGGCTACACCTTC. Translating gives CASSRISREVYGYTF. The whole variable domain, filled in from reference TRBV7-8 and TRBJ1-2, reads GAGVSQSPRYKVAKRGQDVALRCDPISGHVSLFWYQQALGQGPEFLTYFQNEAQLDKSGLPSDRFFAERPEGSVSTLKIQRTQQEDSAVYLCASSRISREVYGYTFGSGTRLTVV.

This chain joins TRBV6-5 and TRBJ2-7; D gene unclear. V was pared by 5 bases and J by 0 bases, with 5 bases between. Germline loops: CDR1 MNHEY, CDR2 SVGAGI. This CDR3 is built from 12 residues. The CDR3 is CASSRSSYEQYF. DNA for the CDR3: TGTGCCAGCAGTAGAAGCTCCTACGAGCAGTACTTC.

The chain employs TRBV4-1 and TRBJ2-7; 8 bases match TRBD2. This CDR3 has 15 amino acids. Germline CDR1 is MGHRA and CDR2 is YSYEKL. With 1 base clipped from V and 4 bases from J, the junction kept 6 bases outside the gene matches. The CDR3: CASSQAGGIGYEQYF. CDR3 in DNA: TGCGCCAGCAGCCAAGCGGGAGGGATCGGATACGAGCAGTACTTC.

The chain couples TRBV18 to TRBJ1-1, with TRBD1 matching 8 bases. The trim removed 4 bases at V and 5 bases at J, leaving 3 bases unmatched. The CDR3 spans 13 residues. CDR1 is KGHSH, CDR2 LQKENI, per germline. This CDR3 is CASSQQGGTEAFF. CDR3 DNA sequence: TGTGCCAGCTCACAACAGGGGGGGACTGAAGCTTTCTTT.

The gene calls are TRBV5-1 and TRBJ2-1; D is uncertain. Germline V gives CDR1 SGHRS, CDR2 YFSETQ. This CDR3 comprises 14 residues. Trimming took 0 bases from V and 8 from J, leaving 12 bases between them. DNA for the CDR3: TGCGCCAGCAGCTTGGCCGGTAGTGGAGATGAGCAGTTCTTC. Translating it yields CASSLAGSGDEQFF.

The chain links TRBV5-8 to TRBJ2-1; no reliable D call. V lost 0 bases and J 1 base, leaving 8 bases between the germline ends. Germline CDR1 reads SGHTS; CDR2 reads YDEGEE. The CDR3 spans 15 residues. CDR3 DNA: TGTGCCAGCAGCTTGGGCGGCAGGTCCTACAATGAGCAGTTCTTC. It is translated as CASSLGGRSYNEQFF.

The chain links TRBV21-1 to TRBJ2-4. TRBV21-1 is annotated as a pseudogene. This CDR3 has 18 amino acids. Written as DNA, the CDR3 is TGTGCCAGCAGCAAAGGGGTTTGGCAGAAGTTAGCCAAAAACATTCAGTACTTC. Encoded protein: CASSKGVWQKLAKNIQYF.

The genes are TRBV6-5 and TRBJ2-2, with D possibly matching TRBD1 (6 bases). Germline V gene lookup returns CDR1 MNHEY and CDR2 SVGAGI. Trimming took off 2 bases at V and 4 bases at J, with 11 bases between the two ends. This CDR3 comprises 15 residues. CDR3 sequence reads: CASSYGQFFTGELFF. CDR3 bases: TGTGCCAGCAGTTACGGACAGTTTTTCACCGGGGAGCTGTTTTTT.

The genes are TRBV16 and TRBJ1-2; D unclear. Trimming cost V 4 bases and J 2 bases, with 17 bases left between them. This CDR3 comprises 16 residues. The germline gives CDR1 KGHSY, CDR2 FQNENV. The CDR3 reads CASSPKLLRGNYGYTF. CDR3 bases: TGTGCCAGCAGCCCGAAACTACTCAGAGGAAACTATGGCTACACCTTC.

The rearrangement links TRBV5-1 to TRBJ2-4; no clear D gene. The germline V and J ends were trimmed by 2 bases and 1 base, with 7 bases remaining between them. Germline-derived CDR1 and CDR2 are SGHRS and YFSETQ. This CDR3 has 14 residues. The CDR3 region is CASSLDLAKNIQYF. CDR3 bases: TGCGCCAGCAGCTTAGATCTGGCCAAAAACATTCAGTACTTC.

The V and J genes are TRBV7-9 and TRBJ2-3; D might be TRBD1 or TRBD2, each matching 7 bases. Germline CDR1 reads SEHNR; CDR2 reads FQNEAQ (reference sequence). Trimming pared 8 bases from V and 4 bases from J, leaving 16 bases between. This CDR3 is 14 amino acids long. The CDR3 nucleotides are TGTGCCAGCCAGGGGGGGCTTAGCTCAGATACGCAGTATTTT. The encoded protein is CASQGGLSSDTQYF.

CDR3 residues: CASSMGGGPYEQYF. The CDR3 DNA follows: TGTGCCAGTAGTATGGGAGGGGGCCCCTACGAGCAGTACTTC. The genes are TRBV19 and TRBJ2-7, with D tentatively TRBD1 or TRBD2 (7 bases each). The germline V and J ends were trimmed by 3 bases and 2 bases, with 11 bases remaining between them. The CDR3 consists of 14 residues. Per the germline V gene, CDR1 is LNHDA and CDR2 is SQIVND (reference sequence).

CDR3 region: CATTILYGYTF. The CDR3 nucleotides are TGTGCTACCACTATCCTATATGGCTACACCTTC. This chain uses TRBV7-7 with TRBJ1-2; D ambiguous. CDR1 is SSHAT and CDR2 is FNYEAQ in the germline V gene (reference sequence). The CDR3 loop spans 11 amino acids.